The T cell receptor beta chain described here comes from a study of shared clonotypes between healthy human individuals. Germline CDR1 reads MGHRA; CDR2 reads YSYEKL. V was clipped by 1 base and J by 4 bases, with 9 bases between them. The CDR3 sequence is 14 residues long. The repertoire was sequenced with immunoSEQ multiplex PCR; TCRdb's copy has only in-frame clones and lacks some. Among some 2.4 million clones listed, roughly 93% were seen once. The TCR was taken from a man aged 18 to 30 in good health. Some clones in this sample may be carry-over from other donors' samples. V and J are TRBV4-1 and TRBJ2-3; possible D gene TRBD2, 6 bases. Sequencing was carried out using naive CD4+ T cells from PBMCs. The subset denotes: CD45RA+ positively selected. CDR3 residues: CASSQVRRADTQYF. In DNA form, the CDR3 reads TGCGCCAGCAGCCAAGTTCGGAGGGCAGATACGCAGTATTTT.